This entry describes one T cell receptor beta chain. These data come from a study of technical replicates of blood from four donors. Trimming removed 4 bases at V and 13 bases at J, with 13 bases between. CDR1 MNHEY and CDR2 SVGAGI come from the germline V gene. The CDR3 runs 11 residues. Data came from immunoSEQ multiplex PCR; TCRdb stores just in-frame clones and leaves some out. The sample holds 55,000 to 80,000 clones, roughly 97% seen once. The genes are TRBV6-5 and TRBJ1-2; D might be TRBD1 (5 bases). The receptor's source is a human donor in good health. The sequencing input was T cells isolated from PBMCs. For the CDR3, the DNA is TGTGCCAGCAGTTCATCTACAGGAACCACCTTC. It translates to CASSSSTGTTF.